The 18 T cell receptor beta chains presented below share a single source sample, sequenced in a study of blood T cell repertoires in COVID-19 (dated by TCRdb to about 2020). The library was prepared using the immunoSEQ multiplex PCR assay. What TCRdb holds here is the immuneACCESS table cut down to in-frame rearrangements. Part of the clones is not present; checked against another copy, under half of the missing clones reflect an unresolved V gene, and the others are unexplained. The sample contains approximately 220,000 clones, 87% of them found a single time. The ten largest clones take up just over 2.5% of the sample. Specimen: PBMCs or T cells enriched from blood (not recorded which). These receptor sequences come from a woman aged 25 to 39 with acute COVID-19.

This clone was found once. The V call is TRBV5-1, the J call TRBJ1-4; D possibly corresponds to TRBD1 (6 bases). The ends were cut back, 4 bases at V and 8 bases at J, with 12 bases in the middle. This CDR3 is 13 amino acids long. The V gene's germline CDR1 is SGHRS and CDR2 YFSETQ. The CDR3 coding sequence is TGCGCCAGCAGCCCAGGGGTTGACGAAAAACTGTTTTTT. It yields the protein CASSPGVDEKLFF.

This chain uses TRBV21-1 with TRBJ2-3; TRBD2 was called by the table and not checked on the DNA. TRBV21-1 is deemed a pseudogene. The CDR3 length is 16 residues. The CDR3 protein is CASSKGDSGGLDTQYF. The CDR3 region has the DNA TGTGCCAGCAGCAAAGGCGATAGCGGGGGGTTGGATACGCAGTATTTT.

The gene calls are TRBV5-5 and TRBJ2-5; TRBD1 aligns across 8 bases. Germline V gene sequence: CDR1 SGHKS, CDR2 YYEKEE (reference sequence). V lost 3 bases, J lost 2 bases, and 6 bases stayed unmatched. CDR3 size: 15 residues. The CDR3 is CASSSFRTGQETQYF. CDR3 coding DNA: TGTGCCAGCAGCTCCTTTCGGACAGGGCAAGAGACCCAGTACTTC.

Here the CDR3 DNA reads TGTGCCAGCAGCCTCGCCTATGGCTATGGCTACACCTTC. Translated, it gives CASSLAYGYGYTF. The V and J genes are TRBV11-1 and TRBJ1-2; D remains ambiguous. V gave up 5 bases and J gave up 4 bases, with 11 bases separating them. Germline CDR1 is SGHAT and CDR2 is FQDESV (reference sequence). This CDR3 is 13 amino acids long.

This clone has a single count. The chain carries TRBV4-1 and TRBJ1-4; 9 bases map to TRBD1. Per germline, CDR1 MGHRA and CDR2 YSYEKL. This CDR3 contains 16 residues. Losses at the gene ends were 4 bases for V and 7 bases for J; bases not matched to a gene: 10. CDR3 region: CASSPPSGTGSEKLFF. The CDR3 DNA is TGCGCCAGCAGCCCCCCCTCAGGGACAGGGAGTGAAAAACTGTTTTTT.

This rearrangement joins TRBV4-1 to TRBJ1-2; TRBD1 aligns across 8 bases. The CDR3 length is 16 residues. With 1 base clipped from V and 2 bases from J, the junction kept 6 bases outside the gene matches. Germline CDR1 reads MGHRA; CDR2 reads YSYEKL. The CDR3: CASSQVPRGRNYGYTF. The CDR3 DNA is TGCGCCAGCAGCCAAGTCCCCAGGGGGCGGAACTATGGCTACACCTTC.

The chain combines TRBV4-1 with TRBJ2-3, with no clear D. Trimming took off 1 base at V and 4 bases at J, with 9 bases between the two ends. This CDR3 has 14 amino acids. Germline V CDR1 and CDR2: MGHRA, YSYEKL. The CDR3 nucleotides read TGCGCCAGCAGCCAAGTTACTCGGGCAGATACGCAGTATTTT. Translating it yields CASSQVTRADTQYF.

This rearrangement joins TRBV27 to TRBJ2-3, with a weak D call TRBD2 (5 bases). Germline CDR1 reads MNHEY; CDR2 reads SMNVEV (reference sequence). The CDR3 contains 12 residues. V was clipped by 1 base and J by 11 bases, with 10 bases between them. CDR3 sequence (DNA): TGTGCCAGCAGTTTATTAGGAGGCGAGCAGTATTTT. Translated, it gives CASSLLGGEQYF.

The chain uses TRBV5-1 and TRBJ1-1; D perhaps matches TRBD1 (6 bases). The ends were cut back, 3 bases at V and 4 bases at J, with 10 bases in the middle. Germline V CDR1 and CDR2: SGHRS, YFSETQ. This CDR3 comprises 13 residues. The CDR3 sequence is CASSSGQPTEAFF. The CDR3, as DNA: TGCGCCAGCAGCTCCGGACAGCCCACTGAAGCTTTCTTT.

This chain uses TRBV6-1 with TRBJ1-2; D is unresolved. The V gene's germline CDR1 is MNHNS and CDR2 SASEGT. The length of the CDR3 is 16 residues. V dropped 1 base and J dropped 2 bases, with 14 bases sitting between them. The CDR3 DNA is TGTGCCAGCAGTGAAGGCAGGATGGGCTTCAACTATGGCTACACCTTC. Protein: CASSEGRMGFNYGYTF.

The V call is TRBV28, the J call TRBJ2-1; D is uncertain. Trimming cost V 1 base and J 7 bases, with 14 bases left between them. This CDR3 has 15 amino acids. The germline gives CDR1 MDHEN, CDR2 SYDVKM. CDR3 sequence: CASSLSSASRNEQFF. The CDR3, as DNA: TGTGCCAGCAGTTTATCTTCGGCAAGCAGGAATGAGCAGTTCTTC.

The chain links TRBV5-4 to TRBJ1-4, with D maybe TRBD1 (5 bases). The CDR3 has 14 amino acids. Trimming removed 1 base at V and 8 bases at J, with 12 bases between. Looked up from germline, CDR1 is SGHNT and CDR2 is YYREEE (reference sequence). In nucleotides, the CDR3 is TGTGCCAGCAGCTTGAAGGGGCTGGAAGAAAAACTGTTTTTT. This gives the protein CASSLKGLEEKLFF.

This clone has just one count. The chain links TRBV7-9 to TRBJ2-1; a weak D match, TRBD2 (6 bases). V lost 5 bases to trimming and J lost 2 bases, with 16 bases between them. The CDR3 spans 16 residues. The germline V gene encodes CDR1 SEHNR and CDR2 FQNEAQ (reference sequence). DNA of the CDR3: TGTGCCAGCAGCCGATTATGGGGGGAAACCTACAATGAGCAGTTCTTC. As protein: CASSRLWGETYNEQFF. Complete variable domain (other parts from reference TRBV7-9 and TRBJ2-1): DTGVSQNPRHKITKRGQNVTFRCDPISEHNRLYWYRQTLGQGPEFLTYFQNEAQLEKSRLLSDRFSAERPKGSFSTLEIQRTEQGDSAMYLCASSRLWGETYNEQFFGPGTRLTVL.

This chain links TRBV4-1 with TRBJ1-2, with D unresolved. V dropped 1 base and J dropped 8 bases, with 14 bases sitting between them. Germline loops: CDR1 MGHRA, CDR2 YSYEKL. This CDR3 region has 14 residues. The CDR3 bases are TGCGCCAGCAGCCAAGGAATCTCCTTCCGGGGCTACACCTTC. This codes for CASSQGISFRGYTF.

The chain employs TRBV5-1 and TRBJ2-2; D perhaps matches TRBD1 (6 bases). The germline V gene encodes CDR1 SGHRS and CDR2 YFSETQ. The ends were cut back, 2 bases at V and 0 bases at J, with 11 bases in the middle. The CDR3 contains 16 residues. CDR3 sequence: CASSLQGLSNTGELFF. The DNA for the CDR3 is TGCGCCAGCAGCTTACAGGGCCTCTCGAACACCGGGGAGCTGTTTTTT.

This clone was counted a single time. This sample includes further DNA sequences coding for the same CDR3. J is TRBJ1-6 and V is TRBV27, with 7 bases lining up with TRBD1. The CDR3 sequence is 14 residues long. From germline, CDR1 is MNHEY and CDR2 SMNVEV (reference sequence). J gave up 5 bases and V 3 bases, and 1 base lay outside the gene matches. CDR3 sequence (DNA): TGTGCCAGCAGTTTTGGGACAGATAATTCACCCCTCCACTTT. It specifies CASSFGTDNSPLHF.

This chain joins TRBV2 and TRBJ2-5; 8 bases map to TRBD1. With V trimmed by 4 bases and J by 5 bases, 0 bases remained unmatched. Germline V gene data show CDR1 as SNHLY and CDR2 as FYNNEI. This CDR3 is built from 12 residues. CDR3 DNA: TGTGCCAGCAGTGGACAGGGGGAGACCCAGTACTTC. Translated, it gives CASSGQGETQYF.

This clone occurred once. J is TRBJ2-2 and V is TRBV2; tentative D call: TRBD2 (5 bases). The germline gives CDR1 SNHLY, CDR2 FYNNEI. Trimming shortened V by 3 bases and J by 0 bases, and 8 bases separated the two germline ends. The CDR3 has 15 amino acids. The CDR3 reads CASSDRGSNTGELFF. In nucleotides, the CDR3 is TGTGCCAGCAGTGACCGGGGTTCGAACACCGGGGAGCTGTTTTTT.